A selection of T cell receptor beta chains follows, all from one sample in a study of cytomegalovirus exposure and HLA in healthy donors. The data were produced by immunoSEQ multiplex PCR, yet TCRdb's version contains in-frame clones alone and is incomplete. The table records 150,000 to 200,000 clones, 75% to 85% of them present only once. Sample: PBMCs. The source of these receptors is a woman under 30 in good health and CMV-seronegative. Each CDR3 is given with its conserved first and last residue. Fields, in order: V gene, J gene, CDR3 protein.

V: TRBV6-1
J: TRBJ2-7
CDR3: CASSVRFAGTLTSYEQYF

V: TRBV28
J: TRBJ1-4
CDR3: CASSRTGAGGEKLFF

V: TRBV6-5
J: TRBJ1-6
CDR3: CASRQTGQKRSPLHF

V: TRBV19
J: TRBJ2-7
CDR3: CASSPDRNSYEQYF

V: TRBV6-5
J: TRBJ1-5
CDR3: CASSRQGASNQPQHF

V: TRBV7-9
J: TRBJ1-4
CDR3: CASSALGTGSARGEKLFF

V: TRBV9
J: TRBJ1-2
CDR3: CTSSVGSMVGGTNYGYTF

V: TRBV28
J: TRBJ2-1
CDR3: CASRPELAGDNNEQFF

V: TRBV5-5
J: TRBJ2-1
CDR3: CASSDVTGGGPANEQFF

V: TRBV28
J: TRBJ1-1
CDR3: CASTPSGGRTEAFF

V: TRBV2
J: TRBJ2-6
CDR3: CASSVQGSGANVLTF

V: TRBV18
J: TRBJ2-1
CDR3: CASSETSFYNEQFF

V: TRBV11-2
J: TRBJ2-5
CDR3: CASSLAGGSWETQYF

V: TRBV7-9
J: TRBJ1-2
CDR3: CASSFPGNYGYTF

V: TRBV6-5
J: TRBJ1-1
CDR3: CASSKQGPNTEAFF

V: TRBV6-6
J: TRBJ2-7
CDR3: CASSYPGAPYEQYF

V: TRBV13
J: TRBJ1-1
CDR3: CASSPGSARGVAFF

V: TRBV18
J: TRBJ2-1
CDR3: CASSPPWPSADYNEQFF

V: TRBV10-3
J: TRBJ1-1
CDR3: CAIKEAFF

V: TRBV5-4
J: TRBJ2-1
CDR3: CASSFSKGVGEQFF

V: TRBV19
J: TRBJ2-1
CDR3: CASSIIQGRGSEQFF

V: TRBV5-4
J: TRBJ2-3
CDR3: CASSERVLSGNTDTQYF

V: TRBV13
J: TRBJ1-2
CDR3: CASSLGSGRDIGYTF

V: TRBV7-8
J: TRBJ1-6
CDR3: CASSSSWRRGRANSPLHF

V: TRBV6-1
J: TRBJ2-7
CDR3: CASRRQEHYEQYF

V: TRBV11-3
J: TRBJ2-1
CDR3: CASSSRKDRGNEQFF

V: TRBV6-5
J: TRBJ1-2
CDR3: CASSYSILPGRDGYTF

V: TRBV7-2
J: TRBJ1-5
CDR3: CASSQPGLGQPQHF

V: TRBV2
J: TRBJ2-6
CDR3: CASSAGLAWAWSGANVLTF

V: TRBV2
J: TRBJ2-7
CDR3: CASSEGQLAGVREQYF

V: TRBV19
J: TRBJ1-1
CDR3: CASSDSSMNTEAFF

V: TRBV5-1
J: TRBJ2-2
CDR3: CASSLGGNTGELFF

V: TRBV10-1
J: TRBJ2-1
CDR3: CASSPAGIDEQFF

V: TRBV10-3
J: TRBJ2-7
CDR3: CAISESGATSPSYEQYF

V: TRBV9
J: TRBJ2-7
CDR3: CASSPLGSGASYEQYF

V: TRBV2
J: TRBJ1-2
CDR3: CASISGINYGYTF

V: TRBV5-1
J: TRBJ2-3
CDR3: CASSLANTGSDTQYF

V: TRBV28
J: TRBJ2-7
CDR3: CASSLSSAGSSYEQYF

V: TRBV5-1
J: TRBJ2-7
CDR3: CASSSEYAGRKIYEQYF

V: TRBV9
J: TRBJ2-1
CDR3: CASGSGVGSYNEQFF

V: TRBV9
J: TRBJ2-7
CDR3: CASSVELAGVYEQYF

V: TRBV2
J: TRBJ2-1
CDR3: CASRWLAGVNEQFF

V: TRBV9
J: TRBJ2-4
CDR3: CASSVGLGGNIQYF

V: TRBV27
J: TRBJ1-3
CDR3: CASSLSRSGNTIYF

V: TRBV2
J: TRBJ1-6
CDR3: CASSSDSPLHF

V: TRBV11-2
J: TRBJ2-3
CDR3: CASSFPSGGAGDTQYF

V: TRBV7-9
J: TRBJ2-1
CDR3: CASSLTRQYEQFF

V: TRBV4-2
J: TRBJ2-1
CDR3: CASSQETSGYGEQFF

V: TRBV5-1
J: TRBJ1-1
CDR3: CASSHGTPGTEAFF

V: TRBV7-3
J: TRBJ2-3
CDR3: CASSLKGKGRLAGATDTQYF

V: TRBV6-1
J: TRBJ2-5
CDR3: CASSEQGASDYQYF

V: TRBV6-6
J: TRBJ2-2
CDR3: CASSRTGTGAPGELFF